The T cell receptor (beta chain) described here comes from a study of T cells in pancreatic ductal adenocarcinoma. Sequenced by immunoSEQ multiplex PCR; TCRdb stores in-frame clones only, minus some. Of roughly 100,000 clones in the sample, about 95% were seen once. V lost 0 bases and J lost 3, with 6 bases in between. CDR3 length: 13 amino acids. The germline V gene encodes CDR1 SGHKS and CDR2 YYEKEE (reference sequence). Surgery without prior neoadjuvant therapy was the treatment of the selected pancreatic ductal adenocarcinoma patients. The receptor's source is a human donor with pancreatic ductal adenocarcinoma. The sample taken for sequencing was PBMCs. The chain uses TRBV5-5 and TRBJ2-5; D unresolved. The DNA of the CDR3 is TGTGCCAGCAGCTTGGGGCAGGAAGAGACCCAGTACTTC. Its protein is CASSLGQEETQYF.